This TCR beta chain derives from a study of OX40 agonist ivuxolimab in advanced cancers. The overall study: Patients were given ivuxolimab, an antibody that agonizes OX40 (CD134). Recorded diagnoses for dose-escalation patients were hepatocellular carcinoma, melanoma, renal cell or head and neck cancer. Prior anti-PD-1, anti-PD-L1 or anti-CTLA-4 therapy was allowed; around 43% had some. Regarding the study as a whole: By week 6 at 0.1 to 3.0 mg/kg, blood CD4+ and CD8+ T cells had expanded clonally.

TCRdb's copy holds only in-frame clones and misses some; the assay was immunoSEQ multiplex PCR. The sample carries 70,000 or so clones, roughly 90% recorded once. On this clone: The antigen is undetermined.

Trimming took 4 bases from V and 6 from J, leaving 10 bases between them. Germline lookup yields CDR1 DFQATT and CDR2 SNEGSKA (reference sequence). The CDR3 extends over 11 amino acids. The chain joins TRBV20-1 to TRBJ2-7; D uncertain. This specimen consisted of CD4+ or CD8+ T cells sorted from blood, obtained in a trial of the OX40 agonist ivuxolimab. The receptor comes from an adult with an advanced solid tumor such as melanoma, head and neck, liver or kidney cancer. This CDR3 is CSATLSSEQYF. The CDR3 DNA follows: TGCAGTGCTACCCTTAGTTCCGAGCAGTACTTC.